These T cell receptor beta chains were read from a single sample in a study of CD8+ T cells in alopecia areata. Only in-frame clones appear in the TCRdb table, and some are missing; sequencing was by immunoSEQ multiplex PCR. The data contain 90,000 to 130,000 clones, approximately 59% of them singletons. The sequenced sample consisted of CD8+ T cells sorted from blood. The receptor set was obtained from a human donor in good health. Each CDR3 is given with its conserved first and last residue. D genes are given only for firm matches. Clone size is given for some rows only: seen once, a few or many times, or a class if the clone is expanded.

CDR3aa,CDR3nt,abundance,d_gene,len,v_gene,j_gene
CSAEGTGWGGYTF,TGCAGCGCTGAAGGAACAGGGTGGGGTGGCTACACCTTC,NA,NA,13,TRBV29-1,TRBJ1-2
CASSSMTSGGTDTQYF,TGTGCCAGCAGCTCCATGACTAGCGGGGGCACAGATACGCAGTATTTT,NA,TRBD2,16,TRBV13,TRBJ2-3
CASSPVPTDNLGYTF,TGTGCCAGCAGCCCGGTACCCACAGACAACCTCGGCTACACCTTC,NA,NA,15,TRBV4-2,TRBJ1-2
CASSLRGGDYEQYF,TGCGCCAGCAGCTTGAGAGGGGGCGACTACGAGCAGTACTTC,few,TRBD1,14,TRBV5-1,TRBJ2-7
CASSRDLSLNQPQHF,TGTGCCAGCAGTCGGGACCTGTCCCTCAATCAGCCCCAGCATTTT,NA,NA,15,TRBV28,TRBJ1-5
CASSGILGLGNTIYF,TGTGCCAGCAGCGGGATCCTAGGGCTAGGAAACACCATATATTTT,NA,NA,15,TRBV7-9,TRBJ1-3
CASSLGQGARGYTF,TGTGCCAGCAGCTTAGGACAGGGGGCGCGGGGCTACACCTTC,NA,TRBD1,14,TRBV7-8,TRBJ1-2
CASSRPRVTGANVLTF,TGCGCCAGCAGCCGCCCTAGGGTTACTGGGGCCAACGTCCTGACTTTC,NA,NA,16,TRBV5-1,TRBJ2-6
CASSLNTQLPPYEQYF,TGTGCCAGCAGCTTAAATACCCAACTACCTCCCTACGAGCAGTACTTC,NA,NA,16,TRBV11-2,TRBJ2-7
CASGWMDTEAFF,TGTGCCAGCGGCTGGATGGACACTGAAGCTTTCTTT,NA,NA,12,TRBV7-9,TRBJ1-1
CASKFGQGADNEQFF,TGTGCCAGCAAATTCGGACAGGGGGCGGACAATGAGCAGTTCTTC,NA,TRBD1,15,TRBV5-6,TRBJ2-1
CARTTNYDSTEAFF,TGCGCCAGGACGACGAATTACGACAGTACTGAAGCTTTCTTT,NA,NA,14,TRBV23-1,TRBJ1-1
CASSQDGQGAGGPGETQYF,TGCGCCAGCAGCCAAGATGGGCAAGGCGCGGGGGGGCCGGGAGAGACCCAGTACTTC,NA,TRBD2,19,TRBV4-1,TRBJ2-5
CATSRTGVEQYF,TGTGCCACCAGCAGGACAGGGGTCGAGCAGTACTTC,NA,TRBD1,12,TRBV15,TRBJ2-7
CASSYLGTVNNQPQHF,TGTGCCAGCAGTTACTTGGGGACAGTCAACAATCAGCCCCAGCATTTT,NA,TRBD1,16,TRBV6-5,TRBJ1-5
CASSPDRGWLTDTQYF,TGTGCCAGCAGCCCCGACAGGGGGTGGTTAACAGATACGCAGTATTTT,NA,TRBD1,16,TRBV7-2,TRBJ2-3
CASGAGTGWDEQFF,TGTGCCAGCGGTGCCGGGACAGGGTGGGATGAGCAGTTCTTC,NA,TRBD1,14,TRBV6-6,TRBJ2-1
CASSLIGAPPREQYF,TGTGCCAGCAGTTTAATCGGGGCGCCCCCCCGCGAGCAGTACTTC,NA,NA,15,TRBV27,TRBJ2-7
CASSPRTAASHGYTF,TGTGCCAGCAGTCCACGGACGGCGGCGAGTCATGGCTACACCTTC,few,NA,15,TRBV4-2,TRBJ1-2
CATSHRDRGPEAFF,TGTGCCACCAGCCACCGGGACAGGGGACCTGAAGCTTTCTTT,NA,TRBD1,14,TRBV15,TRBJ1-1
CASSLSPTGSPWTGELFF,TGTGCCAGCAGTTTATCACCGACAGGATCACCGTGGACCGGGGAGCTGTTTTTT,NA,NA,18,TRBV27,TRBJ2-2
CASSAYGTQYF,TGTGCCAGTAGTGCCTACGGGACCCAGTACTTC,few,NA,11,TRBV19,TRBJ2-5
CASSMTSGYSPLHF,TGTGCCAGTAGTATGACCTCGGGGTATTCACCCCTCCACTTT,few,NA,14,TRBV19,TRBJ1-6
CASSLQDEQFF,TGTGCCAGCAGCTTACAGGATGAGCAGTTCTTC,NA,NA,11,TRBV7-9,TRBJ2-1
CASTPDGLGTEAFF,TGTGCCAGTACCCCGGACGGGTTGGGGACTGAAGCTTTCTTT,NA,NA,14,TRBV19,TRBJ1-1
CASSRRQGPSYNEQFF,TGTGCCAGCAGTCGAAGACAGGGCCCTTCTTACAATGAGCAGTTCTTC,NA,TRBD1,16,TRBV2,TRBJ2-1
CASSSNSGGDYGYTF,TGTGCCAGCAGTTCTAATTCAGGGGGCGACTATGGCTACACCTTC,NA,TRBD1,15,TRBV13,TRBJ1-2
CASSFAGGPGNEQFF,TGTGCCAGCAGTTTTGCGGGGGGGCCGGGGAATGAGCAGTTCTTC,NA,TRBD2,15,TRBV27,TRBJ2-1
CASSDFGGDTQYF,TGTGCCAGCAGTGATTTTGGGGGAGATACGCAGTATTTT,NA,NA,13,TRBV2,TRBJ2-3
CASSEIGDVLDDNEQFF,TGTGCCAGCAGTGAAATAGGGGACGTATTAGACGACAATGAGCAGTTCTTC,NA,NA,17,TRBV2,TRBJ2-1
CASRDPGGTGELFF,TGTGCCAGCAGGGACCCCGGGGGCACCGGGGAGCTGTTTTTT,NA,NA,14,TRBV6-4,TRBJ2-2
CASSRTHEQYF,TGTGCCAGCAGCAGGACCCACGAGCAGTACTTC,NA,NA,11,TRBV13,TRBJ2-7
CASSQTSGTGVHEQYF,TGTGCCAGCAGCCAAACCTCCGGGACAGGGGTCCACGAGCAGTACTTC,NA,TRBD1,16,TRBV4-2,TRBJ2-7
CAWSVGATTDTQYF,TGTGCCTGGAGTGTAGGGGCAACCACAGATACGCAGTATTTT,NA,NA,14,TRBV30,TRBJ2-3
CASGLVTVRADTQYF,TGTGCTAGTGGTTTGGTGACGGTGAGGGCAGATACGCAGTATTTT,NA,NA,15,TRBV12-5,TRBJ2-3
CASSKGRSKNIQYF,TGTGCCAGCAGTAAGGGGCGATCCAAAAACATTCAGTACTTC,NA,NA,14,TRBV9,TRBJ2-4
CASSLLGSAYEQYF,TGTGCCAGCAGTTTATTGGGGTCCGCCTACGAGCAGTACTTC,once,NA,14,TRBV27,TRBJ2-7
CASSLENTEAFF,TGTGCCAGCAGCTTAGAGAACACTGAAGCTTTCTTT,NA,NA,12,TRBV13,TRBJ1-1
CASSPDRGLTYEQYF,TGTGCCAGCAGCCCAGACAGGGGGCTAACCTACGAGCAGTACTTC,NA,TRBD1,15,TRBV7-9,TRBJ2-7
CASSEARAEILTDTQYF,TGTGCCAGCAGTGAGGCGCGAGCGGAGATACTCACAGATACGCAGTATTTT,NA,NA,17,TRBV2,TRBJ2-3
CASSDLQVSLDTQYF,TGTGCCAGCAGTGATCTCCAGGTCTCCCTAGATACGCAGTATTTT,NA,NA,15,TRBV2,TRBJ2-3
CASSDVGETQYF,TGTGCCAGCAGCGACGTAGGAGAGACCCAGTACTTC,NA,NA,12,TRBV9,TRBJ2-5
CASSSDAYSGNTIYF,TGTGCCAGTAGTTCGGACGCCTACTCTGGAAACACCATATATTTT,few,NA,15,TRBV19,TRBJ1-3
CASSKTGINYGYTF,TGTGCCAGCAGCAAAACAGGGATTAACTATGGCTACACCTTC,few,NA,14,TRBV7-2,TRBJ1-2
CASSLDNLAPETQYF,TGTGCCAGCAGCTTAGATAACCTAGCTCCAGAGACCCAGTACTTC,NA,NA,15,TRBV11-2,TRBJ2-5
CAISVNPSGGPNEQFF,TGTGCCATCAGTGTGAACCCTAGCGGGGGGCCCAATGAGCAGTTCTTC,NA,TRBD2,16,TRBV10-3,TRBJ2-1
CASSPGLAYEQYF,TGTGCCAGCAGCCCGGGACTAGCCTACGAGCAGTACTTC,NA,TRBD2,13,TRBV27,TRBJ2-7
CSVERDTDTEAFF,TGCAGCGTTGAGCGGGACACCGACACTGAAGCTTTCTTT,NA,NA,13,TRBV29-1,TRBJ1-1
CASSFSPGRANVLTF,TGCGCCAGCAGCTTTTCTCCCGGCAGGGCCAACGTCCTGACTTTC,NA,NA,15,TRBV5-1,TRBJ2-6
CASSQEAGLNSPLHF,TGCGCCAGCAGCCAAGAGGCAGGGCTAAATTCACCCCTCCACTTT,few,NA,15,TRBV4-1,TRBJ1-6
CASSLVVVGSQETQYF,TGTGCCAGCAGCTTAGTGGTTGTGGGGAGCCAAGAGACCCAGTACTTC,few,NA,16,TRBV7-2,TRBJ2-5
CASSWAGDYEQYF,TGTGCCAGCAGCTGGGCTGGGGACTACGAGCAGTACTTC,few,NA,13,TRBV7-9,TRBJ2-7
CASSPRTGEDEQFF,TGTGCCAGCAGTCCACGGACAGGGGAAGATGAGCAGTTCTTC,many,TRBD1,14,TRBV6-1,TRBJ2-1